What follows are 19 T cell receptor beta chains derived from one specimen sequenced in a study of blood T cell repertoires in COVID-19. The table came from immunoSEQ multiplex PCR; TCRdb's copy has only in-frame clones and leaves some out. The sample holds tens of thousands of clones, around 88% seen once. The sequenced sample was peripheral blood. Receptors were obtained from a woman older than 75 with active or convalescent COVID-19.

V and J are TRBV2 and TRBJ2-7; D unresolved. V was cut by 3 bases and J by 0 bases, with 6 bases left in between. The V gene's germline CDR1 is SNHLY and CDR2 FYNNEI. The CDR3 runs to 13 residues. DNA of the CDR3: TGTGCCAGCAGTGAGCCAGACTCCTACGAGCAGTACTTC. As protein: CASSEPDSYEQYF.

Here the CDR3 reads CASSTGDREVSPLHF. The CDR3 region has the DNA TGTGCCAGCAGCACTGGGGACAGGGAGGTTTCACCCCTCCACTTT. The chain combines TRBV5-4 with TRBJ1-6, with 9 bases aligning to TRBD1. The CDR3 length is 15 residues. The junction had 8 bases not matched to a gene; V was cut back by 4 bases and J by 9 bases. CDR1 and CDR2 from the germline V gene are SGHNT and YYREEE (reference sequence).

The V gene is TRBV3-1 (or the pseudogene TRBV3-2), the J gene TRBJ2-7; D perhaps matches TRBD2 (6 bases). The length of the CDR3 is 15 residues. Trimming removed 2 bases from V and 3 bases from J, with 14 bases in between. Per the germline V gene, CDR1 is LGHDT and CDR2 is YNNKEL (reference sequence). CDR3 in amino acids: CASSQSWRGGYEQYF. The CDR3 nucleotides read TGTGCCAGCAGCCAATCCTGGCGGGGAGGCTACGAGCAGTACTTC.

This clone appeared a single time. The V call is TRBV4-1, the J call TRBJ1-2; 9 nucleotides line up with TRBD1. Trimming took 3 bases from V and 7 from J; bases not matched to a gene: 18. Looked up from germline, CDR1 is MGHRA and CDR2 is YSYEKL. The CDR3 spans 18 residues. The CDR3 bases are TGCGCCAGCAGCCAGGACTTGGGACAGGGAATACTGAATGGTGGCTACACCTTC. It encodes CASSQDLGQGILNGGYTF.

The table lists this clone with a few counts. The chain combines TRBV4-2 with TRBJ1-5; D uncertain. From germline, CDR1 is LGHNA and CDR2 YNFKEQ. The CDR3 contains 14 residues. The ends were cut back, 0 bases at V and 5 bases at J, with 8 bases in the middle. The CDR3 sequence is CASSQDWADQPQHF. The CDR3 DNA follows: TGTGCCAGCAGCCAAGATTGGGCAGATCAGCCCCAGCATTTT.

The rearrangement links TRBV2 to TRBJ1-4, with TRBD1 matching over 8 bases. V was clipped by 6 bases and J by 8 bases; unmatched bases: 2. Germline CDR1 and CDR2: SNHLY and FYNNEI. This CDR3 contains 12 residues. CDR3 protein: CASRDREEKLFF. CDR3 DNA: TGTGCCAGCAGGGACAGGGAGGAAAAACTGTTTTTT.

The chain recombines TRBV7-9 with TRBJ1-4, with D possibly matching TRBD1 (6 bases). V shed 6 bases and J shed 8 bases, with 13 bases lying between them. Germline CDR1 reads SEHNR; CDR2 reads FQNEAQ (reference sequence). The CDR3 covers 13 residues. Written as DNA, the CDR3 is TGTGCCAGCAGTCCGACAGGAGGCGAAAAACTGTTTTTT. It is translated as CASSPTGGEKLFF.

V is TRBV5-6 and J is TRBJ1-6; 7 bases are shared with TRBD1. V gave up 3 bases and J gave up 8 bases; unmatched junction bases: 8. The CDR3 has 15 residues. CDR1 and CDR2 from the germline V gene are SGHDT and YYEEEE. DNA of the CDR3: TGTGCCAGCAGCTCGCCGACAGGGCTGGATTCACCCCTCCACTTT. Residues: CASSSPTGLDSPLHF.

This chain links TRBV19 with TRBJ2-7; possibly TRBD2 for D (5 bases). Germline values: CDR1 LNHDA, CDR2 SQIVND (reference sequence). The CDR3 extends over 14 amino acids. V dropped 4 bases and J dropped 2 bases, with 12 bases sitting between them. The CDR3 nucleotides are TGTGCCAGTAGTAGAAGTGAGGGCCCCTACGAGCAGTACTTC. Translation: CASSRSEGPYEQYF.

The J gene is TRBJ1-3, the V gene TRBV14, with 12 bases lining up with TRBD1. The ends lost 5 bases at V and 8 bases at J; junction bases unmatched: 4. The CDR3 length is 14 residues. Germline lookup yields CDR1 SGHDN and CDR2 FVKESK. CDR3 DNA: TGTGCCAGCAGCGGGACAGGGGGCCTATACACCATATATTTT. Its translation: CASSGTGGLYTIYF.

The V gene is TRBV6-5, the J gene TRBJ2-7; 8 bases match TRBD1. Germline V lookup: CDR1 MNHEY, CDR2 SVGAGI. V lost 6 bases, J lost 3 bases, and 10 bases stayed unmatched. CDR3 length equals 15 residues. This chain's CDR3 is CASRAQGGPFYEQYF. CDR3 coding DNA: TGTGCCAGCAGAGCACAGGGGGGCCCTTTCTACGAGCAGTACTTC.

CDR3 bases: TGTGCCAGCAGTTTGACAGGGGGAGAAAAACTGTTTTTT. This sequence encodes CASSLTGGEKLFF. The rearrangement links TRBV27 to TRBJ1-4; 9 bases fit TRBD1. The CDR3 loop spans 13 amino acids. V was pared by 3 bases and J by 8 bases, with 1 base of the junction left unmatched. The germline gives CDR1 MNHEY, CDR2 SMNVEV (reference sequence). The variable domain in full, completed from reference TRBV27 and TRBJ1-4, reads EAQVTQNPRYLITVTGKKLTVTCSQNMNHEYMSWYRQDPGLGLRQIYYSMNVEVTDKGDVPEGYKVSRKEKRNFPLILESPSPNQTSLYFCASSLTGGEKLFFGSGTQLSVL.

This chain joins TRBV6-6 and TRBJ1-2, with D hard to call. This CDR3 comprises 12 residues. Germline CDR1 reads MNHNY; CDR2 reads SVGAGI (reference sequence). The CDR3 nucleotides are TGTTCCTCGGGAGGACCTAACTATGGCTACACCTTC. This translates into CSSGGPNYGYTF.

V gene TRBV18 combines with J gene TRBJ1-5; 7 bases are a match to TRBD1. This CDR3 is 13 amino acids long. Germline V CDR1 and CDR2: KGHSH, LQKENI. J lost 4 bases, V lost 3 bases, and 0 bases had no gene match. The CDR3 DNA follows: TGTGCCAGCTCACCGGGACAGAATCAGCCCCAGCATTTT. It encodes CASSPGQNQPQHF.

This clone was seen only once. V usage is TRBV9 and J usage is TRBJ2-1, with D possibly matching TRBD1 (5 bases). Germline CDR1 SGDLS, CDR2 YYNGEE. Trimming removed 2 bases at V and 7 bases at J, with 16 bases between. This CDR3 is 15 amino acids long. CDR3 in DNA: TGTGCCAGCAGCGTGAGAGCTCCTCCAGGGAATGAGCAGTTCTTC. Protein sequence: CASSVRAPPGNEQFF.

As concerns this clone: A read error may account for a junction end that differs from germline. The gene calls are TRBV7-7 and TRBJ1-2; no firm D call. Germline-derived CDR1 and CDR2 are SSHAT and FNYEAQ (reference sequence). CDR3 length: 17 residues. The CDR3 DNA reads TGTGCTAGCAGCTTAGTCCCGATGAGGAAGGCCCCCTATGGCTACACCTTC. This gives the protein CASSLVPMRKAPYGYTF.

V and J are TRBV7-9 and TRBJ1-2; a possible D gene is TRBD1 (5 bases). The germline CDR1 and CDR2 sequences are SEHNR and FQNEAQ (reference sequence). There are 14 residues in the CDR3. V lost 5 bases and J lost 8, with 18 bases in between. CDR3 in amino acids: CASSPIDSRKGYTF. DNA for the CDR3: TGTGCCAGCAGCCCAATCGACAGCAGGAAGGGCTACACCTTC. Full variable domain (missing parts from reference TRBV7-9 and TRBJ1-2): DTGVSQNPRHKITKRGQNVTFRCDPISEHNRLYWYRQTLGQGPEFLTYFQNEAQLEKSRLLSDRFSAERPKGSFSTLEIQRTEQGDSAMYLCASSPIDSRKGYTFGSGTRLTVV.

DNA for the CDR3: TGTGCCAGTAGTATCGCTAAGGGGCGCGGTGAAAAACTGTTTTTT. It codes for CASSIAKGRGEKLFF. The chain joins TRBV19 to TRBJ1-4; D is perhaps TRBD1 (5 bases). The V and J ends lost 3 bases and 7 bases respectively, with 15 bases between them. This CDR3 comprises 15 residues. Looked up from germline, CDR1 is LNHDA and CDR2 is SQIVND (reference sequence).

V is TRBV5-1 and J is TRBJ2-7, with TRBD2 matching 9 bases. The CDR3 runs to 14 residues. Losses at the gene ends were 4 bases for V and 3 bases for J; bases not matched to a gene: 5. The germline gives CDR1 SGHRS, CDR2 YFSETQ. The CDR3: CASSERGVDYEQYF. As DNA, the CDR3 is TGCGCCAGCAGCGAGCGGGGGGTTGACTACGAGCAGTACTTC.